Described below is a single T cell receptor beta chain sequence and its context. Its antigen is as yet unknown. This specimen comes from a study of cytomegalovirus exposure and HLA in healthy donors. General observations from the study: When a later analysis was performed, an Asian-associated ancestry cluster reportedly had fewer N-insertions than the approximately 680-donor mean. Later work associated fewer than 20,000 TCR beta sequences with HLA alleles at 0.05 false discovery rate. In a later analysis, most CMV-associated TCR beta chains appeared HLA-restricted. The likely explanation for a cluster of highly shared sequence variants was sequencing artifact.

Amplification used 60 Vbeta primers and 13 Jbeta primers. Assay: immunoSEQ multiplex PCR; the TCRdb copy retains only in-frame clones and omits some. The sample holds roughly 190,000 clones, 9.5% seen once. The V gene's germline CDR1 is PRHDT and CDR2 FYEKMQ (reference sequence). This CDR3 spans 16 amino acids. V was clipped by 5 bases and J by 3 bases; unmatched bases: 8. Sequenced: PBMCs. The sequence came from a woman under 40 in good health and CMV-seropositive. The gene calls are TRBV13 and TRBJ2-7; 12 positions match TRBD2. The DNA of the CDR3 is TGTGCCAGCAGCACGCACCTACTAGCGGGAGGCTACGAGCAGTACTTC. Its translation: CASSTHLLAGGYEQYF.